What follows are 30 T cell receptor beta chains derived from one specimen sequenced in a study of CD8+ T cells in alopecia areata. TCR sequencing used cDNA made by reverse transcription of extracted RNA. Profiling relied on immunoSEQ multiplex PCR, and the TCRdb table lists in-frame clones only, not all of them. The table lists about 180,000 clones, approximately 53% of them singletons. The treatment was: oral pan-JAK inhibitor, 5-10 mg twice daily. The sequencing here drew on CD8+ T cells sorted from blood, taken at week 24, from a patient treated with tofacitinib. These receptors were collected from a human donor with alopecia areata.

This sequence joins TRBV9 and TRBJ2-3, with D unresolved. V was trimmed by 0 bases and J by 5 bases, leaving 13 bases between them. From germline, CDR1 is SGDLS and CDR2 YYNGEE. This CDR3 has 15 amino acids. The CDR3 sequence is CASSVGGSGRDTQYF. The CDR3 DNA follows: TGTGCCAGCAGCGTAGGAGGATCGGGCAGAGATACGCAGTATTTT.

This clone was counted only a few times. The CDR3 bases are TGTGCCCTGTTAGAAGGCCCAAATCGCGACGAGCAGTACTTC. This translates into CALLEGPNRDEQYF. V usage is TRBV7-8 and J usage is TRBJ2-7; D unresolved. This CDR3 contains 14 residues. Deletions cut 11 bases from V and 5 bases from J, with 22 bases between. Germline lookup yields CDR1 SGHVS and CDR2 FQNEAQ.

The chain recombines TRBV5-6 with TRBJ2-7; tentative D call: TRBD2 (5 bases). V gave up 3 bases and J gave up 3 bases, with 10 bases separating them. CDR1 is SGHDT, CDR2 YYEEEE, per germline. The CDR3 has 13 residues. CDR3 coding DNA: TGTGCCAGCAGCTCCGGACTGAACTACGAGCAGTACTTC. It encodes CASSSGLNYEQYF.

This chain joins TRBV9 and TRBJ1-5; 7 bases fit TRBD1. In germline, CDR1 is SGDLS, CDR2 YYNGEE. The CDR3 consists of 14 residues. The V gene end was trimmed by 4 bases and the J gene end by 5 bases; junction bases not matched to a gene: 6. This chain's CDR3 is CASSPTGDDQPQHF. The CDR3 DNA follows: TGTGCCAGCAGCCCCACAGGGGACGATCAGCCCCAGCATTTT.

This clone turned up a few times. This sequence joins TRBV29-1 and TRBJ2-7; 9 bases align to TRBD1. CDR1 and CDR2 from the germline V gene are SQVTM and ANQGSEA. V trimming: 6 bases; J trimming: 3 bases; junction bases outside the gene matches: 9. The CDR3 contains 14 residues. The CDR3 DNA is TGCAGCGTCGCCAACAGGGGGCGGTTCTACGAGCAGTACTTC. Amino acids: CSVANRGRFYEQYF.

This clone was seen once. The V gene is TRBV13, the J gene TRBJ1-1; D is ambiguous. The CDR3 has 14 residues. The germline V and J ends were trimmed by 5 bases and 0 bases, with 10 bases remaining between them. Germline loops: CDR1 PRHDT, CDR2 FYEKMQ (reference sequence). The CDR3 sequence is CASSHGRLNTEAFF. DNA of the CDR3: TGTGCCAGCAGCCATGGACGGTTGAACACTGAAGCTTTCTTT.

CDR3 protein: CATFGYLEEGQVYEQYF. CDR3 sequence (DNA): TGTGCCACCTTCGGGTATTTAGAGGAGGGACAGGTCTACGAGCAGTACTTC. J is TRBJ2-7 and V is TRBV25-1; 8 bases match TRBD1. The V gene end was trimmed by 10 bases and the J gene end by 3 bases; junction bases not matched to a gene: 20. CDR3 length: 17 amino acids. CDR1 is MGHDK, CDR2 SYGVNS, per germline.

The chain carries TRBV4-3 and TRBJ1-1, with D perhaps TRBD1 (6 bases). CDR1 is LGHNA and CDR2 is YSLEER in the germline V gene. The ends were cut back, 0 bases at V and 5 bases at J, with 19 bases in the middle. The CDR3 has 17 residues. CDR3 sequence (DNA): TGCGCCAGCAGCCAAGATAGAGGGGGGCGCGATCGGACTGAAGCTTTCTTT. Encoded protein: CASSQDRGGRDRTEAFF.

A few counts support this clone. CDR3 nucleotides: TGCGCCAGCAGCCAACCCCCTGCGAGGGAAGGCTACACCTTC. Protein product: CASSQPPAREGYTF. The chain joins TRBV4-3 to TRBJ1-2; D uncertain. Germline CDR1 and CDR2: LGHNA and YSLEER. This CDR3 has 14 residues. The germline V and J ends were trimmed by 2 bases and 8 bases, with 15 bases remaining between them.

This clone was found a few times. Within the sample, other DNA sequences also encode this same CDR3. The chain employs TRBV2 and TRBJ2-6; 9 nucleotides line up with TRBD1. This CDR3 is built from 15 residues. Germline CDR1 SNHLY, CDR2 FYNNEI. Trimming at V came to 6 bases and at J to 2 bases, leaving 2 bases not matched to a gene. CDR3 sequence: CASRGQGAGANVLTF. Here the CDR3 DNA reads TGTGCCAGCAGGGGACAGGGAGCTGGGGCCAACGTCCTGACTTTC.

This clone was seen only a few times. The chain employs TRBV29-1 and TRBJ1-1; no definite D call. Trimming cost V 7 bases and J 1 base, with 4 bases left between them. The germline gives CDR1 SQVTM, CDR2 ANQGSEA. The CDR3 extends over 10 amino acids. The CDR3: CSAANTEAFF. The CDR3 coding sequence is TGCAGCGCCGCGAACACTGAAGCTTTCTTT.

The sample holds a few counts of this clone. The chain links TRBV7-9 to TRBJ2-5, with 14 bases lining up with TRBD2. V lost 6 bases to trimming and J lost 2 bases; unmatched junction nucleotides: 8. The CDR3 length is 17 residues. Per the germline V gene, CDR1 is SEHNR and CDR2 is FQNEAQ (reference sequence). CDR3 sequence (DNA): TGTGCCAGCAGTTACGGACTAGCGGGGGGATCTCAAGAGACCCAGTACTTC. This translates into CASSYGLAGGSQETQYF.

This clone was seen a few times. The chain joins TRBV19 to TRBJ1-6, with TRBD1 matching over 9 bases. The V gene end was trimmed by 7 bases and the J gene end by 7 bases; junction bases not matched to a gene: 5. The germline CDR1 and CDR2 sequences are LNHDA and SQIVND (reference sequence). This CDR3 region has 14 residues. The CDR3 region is CASIGTGLNSPLHF. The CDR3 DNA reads TGTGCCAGTATTGGGACAGGGCTGAATTCACCCCTCCACTTT.

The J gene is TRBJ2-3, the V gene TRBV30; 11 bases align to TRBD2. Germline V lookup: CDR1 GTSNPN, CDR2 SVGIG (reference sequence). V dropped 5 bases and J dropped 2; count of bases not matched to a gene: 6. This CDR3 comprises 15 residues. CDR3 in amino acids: CAWAQLAGDTDTQYF. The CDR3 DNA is TGTGCCTGGGCCCAACTAGCGGGGGACACAGATACGCAGTATTTT.

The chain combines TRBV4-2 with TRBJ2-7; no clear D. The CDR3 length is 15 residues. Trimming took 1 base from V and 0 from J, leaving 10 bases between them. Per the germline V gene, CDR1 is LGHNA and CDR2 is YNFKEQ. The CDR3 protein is CASSQGIHPSYEQYF. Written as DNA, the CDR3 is TGTGCCAGCAGCCAAGGGATCCACCCCTCCTACGAGCAGTACTTC.

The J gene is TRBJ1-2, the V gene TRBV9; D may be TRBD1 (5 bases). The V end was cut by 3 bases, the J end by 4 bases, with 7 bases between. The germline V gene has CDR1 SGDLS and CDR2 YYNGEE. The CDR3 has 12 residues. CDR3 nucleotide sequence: TGTGCCAGCAGCGGGGACGGCTATGGCTACACCTTC. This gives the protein CASSGDGYGYTF.

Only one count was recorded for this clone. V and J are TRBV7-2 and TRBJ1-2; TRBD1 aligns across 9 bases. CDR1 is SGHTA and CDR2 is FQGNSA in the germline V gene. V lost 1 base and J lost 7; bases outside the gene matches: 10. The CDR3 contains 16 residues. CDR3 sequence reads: CASSLELGTGRLGYTF. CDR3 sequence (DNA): TGTGCCAGCAGCTTAGAACTCGGGACAGGGAGACTTGGCTACACCTTC.

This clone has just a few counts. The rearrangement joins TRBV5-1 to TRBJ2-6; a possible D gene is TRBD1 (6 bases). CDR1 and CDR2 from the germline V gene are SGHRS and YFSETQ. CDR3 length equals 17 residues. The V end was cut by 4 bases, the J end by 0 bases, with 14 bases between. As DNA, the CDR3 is TGCGCCAGCAGCATGGACAGCCGAGTCTCTGGGGCCAACGTCCTGACTTTC. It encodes CASSMDSRVSGANVLTF.

The CDR3 is CAWIWADGYTF. As DNA, the CDR3 is TGTGCCTGGATTTGGGCAGACGGCTACACCTTC. V gene TRBV30 combines with J gene TRBJ1-2; D uncertain. Germline lookup yields CDR1 GTSNPN and CDR2 SVGIG (reference sequence). The V gene lost 4 bases and the J gene lost 8 bases, with 11 bases spanning the gap. The CDR3 runs to 11 residues.

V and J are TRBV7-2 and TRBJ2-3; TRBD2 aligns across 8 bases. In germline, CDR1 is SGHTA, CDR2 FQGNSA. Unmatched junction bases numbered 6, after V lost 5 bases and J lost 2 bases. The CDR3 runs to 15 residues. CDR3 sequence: CASSTFSGDTDTQYF. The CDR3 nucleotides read TGTGCCAGCAGCACTTTTAGCGGGGACACAGATACGCAGTATTTT.

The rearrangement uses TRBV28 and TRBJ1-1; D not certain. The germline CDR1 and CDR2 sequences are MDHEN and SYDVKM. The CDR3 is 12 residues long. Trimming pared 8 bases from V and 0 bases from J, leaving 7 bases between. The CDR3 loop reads CASARLNTEAFF. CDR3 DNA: TGTGCCAGCGCCAGATTGAACACTGAAGCTTTCTTT. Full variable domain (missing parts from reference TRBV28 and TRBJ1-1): DVKVTQSSRYLVKRTGEKVFLECVQDMDHENMFWYRQDPGLGLRLIYFSYDVKMKEKGDIPEGYSVSREKKERFSLILESASTNQTSMYLCASARLNTEAFFGQGTRLTVV.

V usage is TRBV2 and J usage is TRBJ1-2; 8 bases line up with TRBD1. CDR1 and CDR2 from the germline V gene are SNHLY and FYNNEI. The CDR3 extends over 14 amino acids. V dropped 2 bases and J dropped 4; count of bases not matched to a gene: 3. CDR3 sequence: CASSESGQAYGYTF. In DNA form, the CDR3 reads TGTGCCAGCAGTGAATCGGGACAGGCCTATGGCTACACCTTC.

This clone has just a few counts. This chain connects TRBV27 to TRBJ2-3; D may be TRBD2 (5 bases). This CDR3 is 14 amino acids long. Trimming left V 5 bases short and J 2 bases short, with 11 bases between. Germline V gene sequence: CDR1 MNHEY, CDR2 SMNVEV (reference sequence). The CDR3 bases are TGTGCCAGCAGTATGACTACAAACACAGATACGCAGTATTTT. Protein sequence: CASSMTTNTDTQYF.

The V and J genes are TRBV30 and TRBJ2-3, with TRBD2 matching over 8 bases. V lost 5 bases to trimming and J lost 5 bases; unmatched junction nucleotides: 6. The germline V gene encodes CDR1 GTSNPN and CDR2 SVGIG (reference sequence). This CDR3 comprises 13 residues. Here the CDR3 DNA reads TGTGCCTGGGCCGGGGGGGCGGTAGATACGCAGTATTTT. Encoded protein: CAWAGGAVDTQYF.

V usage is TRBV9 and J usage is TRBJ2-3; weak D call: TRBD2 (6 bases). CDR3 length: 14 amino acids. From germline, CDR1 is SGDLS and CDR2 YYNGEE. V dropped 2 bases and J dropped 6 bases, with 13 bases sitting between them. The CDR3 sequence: CASSVWEAVDTQYF. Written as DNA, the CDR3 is TGTGCCAGCAGCGTGTGGGAGGCCGTGGATACGCAGTATTTT.

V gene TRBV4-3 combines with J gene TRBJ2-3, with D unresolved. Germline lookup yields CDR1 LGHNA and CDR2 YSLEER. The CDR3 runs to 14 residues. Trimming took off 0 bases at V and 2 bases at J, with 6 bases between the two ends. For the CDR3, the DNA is TGCGCCAGCAGCCAAGAAGACTCCACAGATACGCAGTATTTT. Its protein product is CASSQEDSTDTQYF.

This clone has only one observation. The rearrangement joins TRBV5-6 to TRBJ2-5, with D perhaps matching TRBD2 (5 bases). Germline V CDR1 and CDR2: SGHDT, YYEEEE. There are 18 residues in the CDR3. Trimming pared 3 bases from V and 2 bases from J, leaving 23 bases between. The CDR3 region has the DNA TGTGCCAGCAGCTCGGGAATAGTCAGGACGAAAGCTCAAGAGACCCAGTACTTC. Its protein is CASSSGIVRTKAQETQYF.

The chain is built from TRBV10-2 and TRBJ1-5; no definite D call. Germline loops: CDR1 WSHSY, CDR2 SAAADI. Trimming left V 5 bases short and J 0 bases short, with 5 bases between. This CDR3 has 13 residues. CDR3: CASSSGSNQPQHF. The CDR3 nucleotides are TGCGCCAGCAGTTCGGGTAGCAATCAGCCCCAGCATTTT.

The CDR3 coding sequence is TGTGCCAGCAGGCCACAGGGGTACACTGAAGCTTTCTTT. This encodes CASRPQGYTEAFF. The rearrangement links TRBV28 to TRBJ1-1; TRBD1 aligns across 7 bases. In germline, CDR1 is MDHEN, CDR2 SYDVKM. The junction had 4 bases not matched to a gene; V was cut back by 6 bases and J by 3 bases. This CDR3 has 13 amino acids.

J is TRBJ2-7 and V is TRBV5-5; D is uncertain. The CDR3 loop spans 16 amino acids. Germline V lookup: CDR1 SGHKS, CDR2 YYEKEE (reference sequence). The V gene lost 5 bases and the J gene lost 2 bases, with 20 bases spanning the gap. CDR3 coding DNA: TGTGCCAGCAGGTCAGCCACAGACCCTGGGGCCTACGAGCAGTACTTC. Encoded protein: CASRSATDPGAYEQYF. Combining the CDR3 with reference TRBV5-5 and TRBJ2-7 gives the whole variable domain DAGVTQSPTHLIKTRGQQVTLRCSPISGHKSVSWYQQVLGQGPQFIFQYYEKEERGRGNFPDRFSARQFPNYSSELNVNALLLGDSALYLCASRSATDPGAYEQYFGPGTRLTVT.